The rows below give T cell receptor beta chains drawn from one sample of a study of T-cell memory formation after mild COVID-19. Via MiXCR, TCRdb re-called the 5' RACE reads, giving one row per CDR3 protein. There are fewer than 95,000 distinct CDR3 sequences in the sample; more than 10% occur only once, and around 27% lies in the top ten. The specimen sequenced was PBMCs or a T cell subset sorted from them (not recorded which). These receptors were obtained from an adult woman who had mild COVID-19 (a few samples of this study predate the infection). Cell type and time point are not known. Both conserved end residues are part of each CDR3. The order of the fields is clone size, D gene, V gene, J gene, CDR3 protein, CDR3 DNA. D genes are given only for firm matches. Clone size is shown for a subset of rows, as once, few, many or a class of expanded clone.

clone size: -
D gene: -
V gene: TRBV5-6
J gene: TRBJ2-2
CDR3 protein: CASSFGQNTGELFF
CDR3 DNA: TGTGCCAGCAGCTTTGGGCAGAACACCGGGGAGCTGTTTTTT

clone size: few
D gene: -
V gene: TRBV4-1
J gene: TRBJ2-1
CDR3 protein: CASSQPGTSYNEQFF
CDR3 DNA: TGCGCCAGCAGCCAACCGGGGACCTCCTACAATGAGCAGTTCTTC

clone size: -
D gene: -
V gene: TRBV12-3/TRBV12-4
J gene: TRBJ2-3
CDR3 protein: CASSPEVGTDTQYF
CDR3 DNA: TGTGCCAGCAGTCCTGAGGTGGGCACAGATACGCAGTATTTT

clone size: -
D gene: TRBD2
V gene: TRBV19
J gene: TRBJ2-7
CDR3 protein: CASSWAGGSYEQYF
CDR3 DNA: TGTGCCAGTAGTTGGGCGGGGGGCTCCTACGAGCAGTACTTC

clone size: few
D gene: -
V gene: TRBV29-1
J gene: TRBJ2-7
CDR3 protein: CSVEGLESSYEQYF
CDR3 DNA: TGCAGCGTTGAGGGTCTCGAAAGCTCCTACGAGCAGTACTTC

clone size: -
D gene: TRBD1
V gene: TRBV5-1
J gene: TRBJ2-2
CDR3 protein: CASSHFPPGQELTGELFF
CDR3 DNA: TGCGCCAGCAGCCATTTCCCCCCGGGACAGGAATTGACCGGGGAGCTGTTTTTT

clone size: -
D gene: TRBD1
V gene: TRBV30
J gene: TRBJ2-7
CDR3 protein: CAWSTGQGSYEQYF
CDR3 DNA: TGTGCCTGGAGTACGGGACAGGGTAGCTACGAGCAGTACTTC

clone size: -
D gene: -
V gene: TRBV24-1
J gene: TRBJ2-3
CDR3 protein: CATQVAGPDTQYF
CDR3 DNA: TGTGCCACCCAGGTCGCGGGGCCAGATACGCAGTATTTT

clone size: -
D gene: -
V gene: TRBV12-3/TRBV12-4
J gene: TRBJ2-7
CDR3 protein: CASSKDKYEQYF
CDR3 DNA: TGTGCCAGCAGCAAGGACAAATACGAGCAGTACTTC

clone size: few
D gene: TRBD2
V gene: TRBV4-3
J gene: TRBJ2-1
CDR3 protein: CASSHGSGTSGRAEQFF
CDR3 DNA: TGCGCCAGCAGCCACGGATCCGGGACTAGCGGGAGGGCGGAGCAGTTCTTC

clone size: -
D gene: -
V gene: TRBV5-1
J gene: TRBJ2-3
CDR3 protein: CASSLRGMGTDTQYF
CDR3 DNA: TGCGCCAGCAGCTTGAGAGGGATGGGTACAGATACGCAGTATTTT

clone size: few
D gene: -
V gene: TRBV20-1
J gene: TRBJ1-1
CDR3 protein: CSVPQPGLDTEAFF
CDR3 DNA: TGCAGTGTTCCTCAGCCGGGCTTGGACACTGAAGCTTTCTTT

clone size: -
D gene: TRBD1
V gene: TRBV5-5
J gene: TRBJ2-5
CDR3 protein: CASSRYGDRGLGETQYF
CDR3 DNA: TGTGCCAGCAGCCGATACGGGGACAGGGGGCTTGGTGAGACCCAGTACTTC

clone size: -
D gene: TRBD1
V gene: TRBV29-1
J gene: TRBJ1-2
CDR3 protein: CSVGRTGDSNYGYTF
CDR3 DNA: TGCAGCGTCGGTCGGACAGGGGACAGTAACTATGGCTACACCTTC

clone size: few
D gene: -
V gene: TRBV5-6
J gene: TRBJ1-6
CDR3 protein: CASSLGGGGYSPLHF
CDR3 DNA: TGTGCCAGCAGCTTGGGAGGAGGGGGTTATTCACCCCTCCACTTT